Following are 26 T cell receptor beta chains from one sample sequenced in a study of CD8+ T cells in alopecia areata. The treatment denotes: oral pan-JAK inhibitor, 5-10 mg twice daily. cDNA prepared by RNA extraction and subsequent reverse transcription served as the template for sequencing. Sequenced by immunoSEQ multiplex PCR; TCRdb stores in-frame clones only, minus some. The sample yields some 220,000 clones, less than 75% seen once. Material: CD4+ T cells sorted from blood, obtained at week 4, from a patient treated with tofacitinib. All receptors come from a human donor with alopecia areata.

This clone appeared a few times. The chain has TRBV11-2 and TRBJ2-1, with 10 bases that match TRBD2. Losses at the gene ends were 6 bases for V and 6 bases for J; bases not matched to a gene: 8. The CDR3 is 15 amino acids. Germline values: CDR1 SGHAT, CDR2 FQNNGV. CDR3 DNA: TGTGCCAGCAGAACCCCCGGGACTAGCGCCAATGAGCAGTTCTTC. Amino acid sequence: CASRTPGTSANEQFF. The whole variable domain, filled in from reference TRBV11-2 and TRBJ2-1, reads EAGVAQSPRYKIIEKRQSVAFWCNPISGHATLYWYQQILGQGPKLLIQFQNNGVVDDSQLPKDRFSAERLKGVDSTLKIQPAKLEDSAVYLCASRTPGTSANEQFFGPGTRLTVL.

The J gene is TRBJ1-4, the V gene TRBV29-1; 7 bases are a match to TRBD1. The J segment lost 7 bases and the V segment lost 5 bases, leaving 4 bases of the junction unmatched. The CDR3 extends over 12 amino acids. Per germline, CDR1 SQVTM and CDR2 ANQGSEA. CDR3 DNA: TGCAGCGTTTTACAGGGGTCTGAAAAACTGTTTTTT. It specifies CSVLQGSEKLFF.

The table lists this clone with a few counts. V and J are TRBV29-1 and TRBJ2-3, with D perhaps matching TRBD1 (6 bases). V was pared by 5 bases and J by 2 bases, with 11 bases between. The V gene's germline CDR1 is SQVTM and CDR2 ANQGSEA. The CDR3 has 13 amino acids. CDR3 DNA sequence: TGCAGCGTTAGAGGGACATACACAGATACGCAGTATTTT. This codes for CSVRGTYTDTQYF.

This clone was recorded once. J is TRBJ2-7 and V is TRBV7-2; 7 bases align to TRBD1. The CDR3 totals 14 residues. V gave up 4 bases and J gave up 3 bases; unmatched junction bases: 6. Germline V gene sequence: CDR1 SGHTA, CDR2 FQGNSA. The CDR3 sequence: CASSSRQGNYEQYF. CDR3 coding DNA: TGTGCCAGCAGCTCCCGACAGGGAAACTACGAGCAGTACTTC.

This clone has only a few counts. CDR3 in amino acids: CASTWGPNPDTQYF. The CDR3 DNA reads TGTGCCAGCACCTGGGGGCCCAATCCAGATACGCAGTATTTT. The chain combines TRBV6-1 with TRBJ2-3, with D possibly TRBD1 on 6 matching bases. CDR1 is MNHNS and CDR2 is SASEGT in the germline V gene. Trimming took 7 bases from V and 4 from J, leaving 15 bases between them. The CDR3 totals 14 residues.

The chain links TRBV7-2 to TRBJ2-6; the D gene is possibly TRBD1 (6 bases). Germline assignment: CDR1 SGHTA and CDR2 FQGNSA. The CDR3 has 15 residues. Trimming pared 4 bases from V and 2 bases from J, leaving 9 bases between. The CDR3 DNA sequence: TGTGCCAGCAGCTCTACAGGGACTGGGGCCAACGTCCTGACTTTC. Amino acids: CASSSTGTGANVLTF.

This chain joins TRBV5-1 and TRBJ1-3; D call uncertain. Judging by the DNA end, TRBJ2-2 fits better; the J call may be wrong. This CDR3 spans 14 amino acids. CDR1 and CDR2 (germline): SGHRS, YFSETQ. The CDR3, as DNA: TGCGCCAGCAGACGGTCAGAAGGAACCGGGGAGCTGTTTTTT. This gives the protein CASRRSEGTGELFF.

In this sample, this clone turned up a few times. The CDR3 DNA is TGTGCCAGCAGTTTCAGGCGGGGGGCCAACACCGGGGAGCTGTTTTTT. Translated: CASSFRRGANTGELFF. V and J are TRBV27 and TRBJ2-2; 8 bases fit TRBD2. Trimming took 3 bases from V and 2 from J; bases not matched to a gene: 5. Germline lookup yields CDR1 MNHEY and CDR2 SMNVEV (reference sequence). The CDR3 consists of 16 residues.

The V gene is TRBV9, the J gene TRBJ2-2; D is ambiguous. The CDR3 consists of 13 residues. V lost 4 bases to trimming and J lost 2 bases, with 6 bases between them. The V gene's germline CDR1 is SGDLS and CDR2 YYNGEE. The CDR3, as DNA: TGTGCCAGCAGCCAAGACAACACCGGGGAGCTGTTTTTT. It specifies CASSQDNTGELFF.

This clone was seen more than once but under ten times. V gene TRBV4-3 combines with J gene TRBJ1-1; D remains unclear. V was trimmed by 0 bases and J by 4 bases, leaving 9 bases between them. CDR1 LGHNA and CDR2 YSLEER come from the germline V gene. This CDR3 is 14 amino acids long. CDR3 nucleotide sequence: TGCGCCAGCAGCCAAGAGCCCATTCCCACTGAAGCTTTCTTT. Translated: CASSQEPIPTEAFF.

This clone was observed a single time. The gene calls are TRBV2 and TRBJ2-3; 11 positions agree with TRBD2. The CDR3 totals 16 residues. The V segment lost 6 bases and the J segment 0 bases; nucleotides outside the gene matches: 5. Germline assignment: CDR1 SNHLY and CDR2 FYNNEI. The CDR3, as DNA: TGTGCCAGCAGGGCCACTAGCGGGGGCAGCACAGATACGCAGTATTTT. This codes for CASRATSGGSTDTQYF.

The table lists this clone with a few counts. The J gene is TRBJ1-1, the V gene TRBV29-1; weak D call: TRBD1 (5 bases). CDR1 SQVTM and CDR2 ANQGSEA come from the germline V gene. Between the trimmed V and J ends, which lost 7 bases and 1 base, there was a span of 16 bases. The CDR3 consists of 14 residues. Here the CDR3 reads CSARAGPPNTEAFF. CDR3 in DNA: TGCAGCGCCAGGGCAGGACCCCCGAACACTGAAGCTTTCTTT.

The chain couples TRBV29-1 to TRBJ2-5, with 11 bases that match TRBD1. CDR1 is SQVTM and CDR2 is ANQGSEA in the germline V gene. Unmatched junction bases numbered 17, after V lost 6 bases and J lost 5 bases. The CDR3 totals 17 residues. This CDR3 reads CSVATPRTGGKGETQYF. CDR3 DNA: TGCAGCGTAGCCACCCCCCGGACAGGGGGCAAGGGGGAGACCCAGTACTTC. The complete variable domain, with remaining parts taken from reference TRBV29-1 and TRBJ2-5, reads SAVISQKPSRDICQRGTSLTIQCQVDSQVTMMFWYRQQPGQSLTLIATANQGSEATYESGFVIDKFPISRPNLTFSTLTVSNMSPEDSSIYLCSVATPRTGGKGETQYFGPGTRLLVL.

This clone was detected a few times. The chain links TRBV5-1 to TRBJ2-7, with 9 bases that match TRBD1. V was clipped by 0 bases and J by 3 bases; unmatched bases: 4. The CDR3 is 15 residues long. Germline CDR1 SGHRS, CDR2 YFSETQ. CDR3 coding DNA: TGCGCCAGCAGCTTGGAACAGGGGGCCCTCTACGAGCAGTACTTC. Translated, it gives CASSLEQGALYEQYF. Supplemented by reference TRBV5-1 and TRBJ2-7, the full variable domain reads KAGVTQTPRYLIKTRGQQVTLSCSPISGHRSVSWYQQTPGQGLQFLFEYFSETQRNKGNFPGRFSGRQFSNSRSEMNVSTLELGDSALYLCASSLEQGALYEQYFGPGTRLTVT.

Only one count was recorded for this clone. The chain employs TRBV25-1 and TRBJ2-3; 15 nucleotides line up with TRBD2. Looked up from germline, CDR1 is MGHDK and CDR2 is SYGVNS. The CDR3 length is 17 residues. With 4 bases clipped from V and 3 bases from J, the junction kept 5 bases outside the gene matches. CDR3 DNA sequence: TGTGCCAGCAGTGGGACTAGCGGGGGGGCAGTGACAGATACGCAGTATTTT. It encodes CASSGTSGGAVTDTQYF.

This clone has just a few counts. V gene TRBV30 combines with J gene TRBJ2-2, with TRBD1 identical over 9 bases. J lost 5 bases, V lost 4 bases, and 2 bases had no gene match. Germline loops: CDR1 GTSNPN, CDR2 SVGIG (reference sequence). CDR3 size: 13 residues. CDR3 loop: CAWNDRGTGELFF. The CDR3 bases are TGTGCCTGGAACGACAGGGGGACCGGGGAGCTGTTTTTT.

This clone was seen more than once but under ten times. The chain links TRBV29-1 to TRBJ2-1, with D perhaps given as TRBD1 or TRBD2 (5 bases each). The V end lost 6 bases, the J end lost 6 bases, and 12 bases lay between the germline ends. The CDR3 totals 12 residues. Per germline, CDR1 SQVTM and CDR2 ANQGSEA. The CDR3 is CSVPGPLNEQFF. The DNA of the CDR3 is TGCAGCGTCCCGGGACCCCTCAATGAGCAGTTCTTC.

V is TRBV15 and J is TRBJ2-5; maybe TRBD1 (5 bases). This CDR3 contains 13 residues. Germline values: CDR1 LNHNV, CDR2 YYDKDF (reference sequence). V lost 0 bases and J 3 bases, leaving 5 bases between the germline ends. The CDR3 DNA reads TGTGCCACCAGCAGAGACAGGGAAGAGACCCAGTACTTC. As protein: CATSRDREETQYF.

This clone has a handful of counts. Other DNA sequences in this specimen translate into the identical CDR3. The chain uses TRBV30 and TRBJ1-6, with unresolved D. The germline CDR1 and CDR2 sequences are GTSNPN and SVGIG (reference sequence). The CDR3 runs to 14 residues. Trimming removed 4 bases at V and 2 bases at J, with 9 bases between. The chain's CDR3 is CAWTTGPYNSPLHF. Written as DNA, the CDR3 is TGTGCCTGGACAACCGGGCCCTATAATTCACCCCTCCACTTT.

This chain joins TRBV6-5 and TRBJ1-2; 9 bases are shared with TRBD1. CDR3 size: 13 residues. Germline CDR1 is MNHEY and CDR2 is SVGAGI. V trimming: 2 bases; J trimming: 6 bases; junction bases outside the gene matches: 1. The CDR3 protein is CASSYGTGNGYTF. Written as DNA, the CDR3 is TGTGCCAGCAGTTACGGGACAGGGAATGGCTACACCTTC.

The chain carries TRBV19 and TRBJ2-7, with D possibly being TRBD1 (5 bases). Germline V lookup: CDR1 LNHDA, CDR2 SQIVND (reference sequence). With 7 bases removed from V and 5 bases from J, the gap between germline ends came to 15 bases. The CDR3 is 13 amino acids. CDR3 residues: CASNNIRGDEQYF. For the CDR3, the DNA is TGTGCCAGTAACAACATTAGGGGCGACGAGCAGTACTTC.

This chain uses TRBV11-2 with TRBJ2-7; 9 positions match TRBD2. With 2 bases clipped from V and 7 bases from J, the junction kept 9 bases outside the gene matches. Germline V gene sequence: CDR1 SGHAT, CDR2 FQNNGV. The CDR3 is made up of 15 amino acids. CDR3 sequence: CASSLMLAGRVEQYF. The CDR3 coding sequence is TGTGCCAGCAGCTTAATGCTAGCGGGGCGAGTGGAGCAGTACTTC.

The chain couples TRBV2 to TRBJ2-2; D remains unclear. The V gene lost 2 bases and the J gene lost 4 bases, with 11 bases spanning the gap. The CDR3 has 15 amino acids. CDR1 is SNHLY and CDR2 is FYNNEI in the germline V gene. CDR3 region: CASSEIGQATGELFF. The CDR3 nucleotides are TGTGCCAGCAGTGAAATCGGGCAAGCCACCGGGGAGCTGTTTTTT.

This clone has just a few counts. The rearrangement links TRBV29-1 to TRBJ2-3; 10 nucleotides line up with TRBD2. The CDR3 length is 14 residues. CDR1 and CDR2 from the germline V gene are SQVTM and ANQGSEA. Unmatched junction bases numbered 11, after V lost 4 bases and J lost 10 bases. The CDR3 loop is CSVADRGAGGPQYF. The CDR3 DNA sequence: TGCAGCGTTGCTGATCGGGGAGCGGGGGGGCCGCAGTATTTT.

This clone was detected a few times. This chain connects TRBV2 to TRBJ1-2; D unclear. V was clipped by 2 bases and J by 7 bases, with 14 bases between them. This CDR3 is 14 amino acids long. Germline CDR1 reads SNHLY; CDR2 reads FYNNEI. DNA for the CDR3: TGTGCCAGCAGTGAAACGGGGTCCCGGGGTGGCTACACCTTC. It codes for CASSETGSRGGYTF.

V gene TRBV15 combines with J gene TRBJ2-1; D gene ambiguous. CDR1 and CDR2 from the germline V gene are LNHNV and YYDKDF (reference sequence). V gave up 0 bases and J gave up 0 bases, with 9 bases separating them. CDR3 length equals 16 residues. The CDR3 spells CATSRDHQSSYNEQFF. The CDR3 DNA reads TGTGCCACCAGCAGAGATCACCAGAGCTCCTACAATGAGCAGTTCTTC.